These T cell receptor beta chains were read from a single sample in a study of a mutant IDH1 vaccine in newly diagnosed glioma. For these receptors, no antigen is known. Sequencing was performed with immunoSEQ multiplex PCR; in TCRdb, only in-frame clones are kept and a portion is missing. Among 110,000 or so clones listed, 90% were seen once. The material sequenced was PBMCs, taken from a glioma patient whose treatment included an IDH1 peptide vaccine. Every receptor here comes from a woman between 45 and 65 years old with glioma. Each CDR3 is given with its conserved first and last residue. A D gene is named only where the DNA matches it firmly.

V gene	J gene	CDR3 length	D gene	CDR3 DNA	CDR3 protein
TRBV19	TRBJ1-2	14	NA	TGTGCCAGTAACTACCGGGGGCGCGGGTATGGCTACACCTTC	CASNYRGRGYGYTF
TRBV2	TRBJ1-5	13	NA	TGTGCCAGCAGGGTCGGAGGGCAACAGCCCCAGCATTTT	CASRVGGQQPQHF
TRBV6-5	TRBJ2-2	15	NA	TGTGCCAGCACCTTTTTTGGGGCGAACACCGGGGAGCTGTTTTTT	CASTFFGANTGELFF
TRBV5-1	TRBJ2-1	15	NA	TGCGCCAGCAGCTTTTATAGCGGTTTAATGGATGAGCAGTTCTTC	CASSFYSGLMDEQFF
TRBV9	TRBJ2-3	14	TRBD2	TGTGCCAGCAGCGTAGCTAGGCGGGGGGATACGCAGTATTTT	CASSVARRGDTQYF
TRBV7-6	TRBJ2-7	17	TRBD2	TGTGCCAGCAGCTTAGAATCGACTAGCGGGGGAGTCTACGAGCAGTACTTC	CASSLESTSGGVYEQYF
TRBV19	TRBJ2-2	12	NA	TGTGCCAGTACCCAGTACACCGGGGAGCTGTTTTTT	CASTQYTGELFF
TRBV5-1	TRBJ2-1	15	NA	TGCGCCAGCAGCTGGAGCCCTCTCTCCTACAATGAGCAGTTCTTC	CASSWSPLSYNEQFF
TRBV5-6	TRBJ1-4	14	TRBD1	TGTGCCAGCAGCTTTTCGACAGGGAATGAAAAACTGTTTTTT	CASSFSTGNEKLFF
TRBV11-2	TRBJ1-3	14	NA	TGTGCCAGCAGCTCCACTAGCTCTGGAAACACCATATATTTT	CASSSTSSGNTIYF
TRBV27	TRBJ1-3	13	NA	TGTGCCAGCAACCTAGATGGGGGAAACACCATATATTTT	CASNLDGGNTIYF
TRBV6-5	TRBJ2-2	14	NA	TGTGCCAGCAGTTACTCACAGGCGTTGGGGGAGCTGTTTTTT	CASSYSQALGELFF
TRBV7-9	TRBJ2-7	13	NA	TGTGCCAGCAGCTTAGACGGGTTTGGGAAGCAGTACTTC	CASSLDGFGKQYF
TRBV2	TRBJ2-2	18	NA	TGTGCCAGCAGTGAAGCCCCGGCAGGGAAGACATTTGGCGGGGAGCTGTTTTTT	CASSEAPAGKTFGGELFF
TRBV28	TRBJ1-4	14	NA	TGTGCCAGCAGTTTCGGCCTACTTAATGAAAAACTGTTTTTT	CASSFGLLNEKLFF
TRBV14	TRBJ2-7	12	NA	TGTGCCAGCAGGGGCAGGGACTACGAGCAGTACTTC	CASRGRDYEQYF